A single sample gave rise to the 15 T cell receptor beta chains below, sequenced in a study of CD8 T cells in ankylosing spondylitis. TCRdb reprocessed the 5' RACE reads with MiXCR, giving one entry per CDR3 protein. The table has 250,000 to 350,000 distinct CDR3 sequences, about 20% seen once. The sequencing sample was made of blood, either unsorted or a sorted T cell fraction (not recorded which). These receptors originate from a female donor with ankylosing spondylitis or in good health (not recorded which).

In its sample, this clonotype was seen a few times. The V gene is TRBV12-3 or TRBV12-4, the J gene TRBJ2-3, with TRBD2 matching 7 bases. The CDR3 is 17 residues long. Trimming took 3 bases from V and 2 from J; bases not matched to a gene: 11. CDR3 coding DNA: TGTGCCAGCAGTTTCGTACTAGCGCGAACCGTCACAGATACGCAGTATTTT. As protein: CASSFVLARTVTDTQYF.

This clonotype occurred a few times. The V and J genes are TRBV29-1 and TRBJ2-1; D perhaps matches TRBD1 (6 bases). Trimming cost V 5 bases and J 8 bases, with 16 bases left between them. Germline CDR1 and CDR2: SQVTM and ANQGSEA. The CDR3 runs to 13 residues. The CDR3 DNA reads TGCAGCGTTTTCAGGGGAAGTGTCGATGAGCAGTTCTTC. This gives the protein CSVFRGSVDEQFF.

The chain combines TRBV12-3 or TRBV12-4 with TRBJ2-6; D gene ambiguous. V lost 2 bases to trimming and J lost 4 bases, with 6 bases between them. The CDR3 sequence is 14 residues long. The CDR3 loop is CASSLTSGANVLTF. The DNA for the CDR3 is TGTGCCAGCAGTTTAACATCGGGGGCCAACGTCCTGACTTTC.

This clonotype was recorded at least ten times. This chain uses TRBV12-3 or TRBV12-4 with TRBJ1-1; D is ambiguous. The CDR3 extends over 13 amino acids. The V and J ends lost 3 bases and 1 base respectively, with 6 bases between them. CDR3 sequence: CASSLAKNTEAFF. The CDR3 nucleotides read TGTGCCAGCAGTTTGGCCAAGAACACTGAAGCTTTCTTT.

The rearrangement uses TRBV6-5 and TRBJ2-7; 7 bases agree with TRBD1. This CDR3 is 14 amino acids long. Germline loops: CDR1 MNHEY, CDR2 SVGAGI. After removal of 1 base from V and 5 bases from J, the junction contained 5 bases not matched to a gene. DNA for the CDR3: TGTGCCAGCAGTTACTTTCGGACAGGAGACGAGCAGTACTTC. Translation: CASSYFRTGDEQYF.

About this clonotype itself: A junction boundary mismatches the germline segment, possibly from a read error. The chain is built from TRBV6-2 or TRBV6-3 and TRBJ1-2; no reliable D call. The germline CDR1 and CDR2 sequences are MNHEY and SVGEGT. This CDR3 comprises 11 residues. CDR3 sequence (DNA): TGTGACAGCTACCACAACTATGGCTACACCTTC. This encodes CDSYHNYGYTF.

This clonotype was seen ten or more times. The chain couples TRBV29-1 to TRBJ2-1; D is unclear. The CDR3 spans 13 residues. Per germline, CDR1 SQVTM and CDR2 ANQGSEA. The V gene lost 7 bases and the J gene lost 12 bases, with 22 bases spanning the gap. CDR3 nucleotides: TGCAGCGCCGAACGGGTAACTAACAAAGTGCAGTTCTTC. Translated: CSAERVTNKVQFF.

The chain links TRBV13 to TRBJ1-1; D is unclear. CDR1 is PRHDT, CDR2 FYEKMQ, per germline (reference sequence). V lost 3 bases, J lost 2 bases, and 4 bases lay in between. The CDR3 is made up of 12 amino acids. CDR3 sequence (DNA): TGTGCCAGCAGCTTTGATAACACTGAAGCTTTCTTT. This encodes CASSFDNTEAFF.

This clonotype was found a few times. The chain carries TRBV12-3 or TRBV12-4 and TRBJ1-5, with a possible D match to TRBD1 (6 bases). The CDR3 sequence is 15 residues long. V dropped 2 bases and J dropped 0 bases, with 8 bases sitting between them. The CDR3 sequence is CASSLRTASNQPQHF. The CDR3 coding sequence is TGTGCCAGCAGTTTAAGGACAGCTAGCAATCAGCCCCAGCATTTT.

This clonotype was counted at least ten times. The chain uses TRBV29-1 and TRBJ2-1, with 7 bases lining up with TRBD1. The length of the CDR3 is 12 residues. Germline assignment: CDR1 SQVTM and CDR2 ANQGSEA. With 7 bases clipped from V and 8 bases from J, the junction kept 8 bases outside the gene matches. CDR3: CSGKTGLHEQFF. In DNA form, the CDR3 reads TGCAGCGGGAAGACAGGGTTGCATGAGCAGTTCTTC.

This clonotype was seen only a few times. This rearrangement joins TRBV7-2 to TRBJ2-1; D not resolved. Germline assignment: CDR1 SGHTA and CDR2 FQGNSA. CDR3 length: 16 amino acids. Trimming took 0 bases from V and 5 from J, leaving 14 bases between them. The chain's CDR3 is CASSLARPVPNNEQFF. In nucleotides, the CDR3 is TGTGCCAGCAGCTTAGCCCGACCCGTACCGAACAATGAGCAGTTCTTC.

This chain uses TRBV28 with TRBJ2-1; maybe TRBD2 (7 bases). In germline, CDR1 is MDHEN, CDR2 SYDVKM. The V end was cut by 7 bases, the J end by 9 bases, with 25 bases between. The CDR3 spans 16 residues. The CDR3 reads CASNKREGGHIGEQFF. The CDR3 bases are TGTGCCAGCAACAAGCGGGAAGGGGGTCATATCGGTGAGCAGTTCTTC.

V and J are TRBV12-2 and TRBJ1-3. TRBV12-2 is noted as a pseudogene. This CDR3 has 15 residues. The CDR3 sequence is CASRLADRNGNTIYF. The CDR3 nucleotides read TGTGCAAGTCGCTTAGCGGACCGGAATGGAAACACCATATATTTT.

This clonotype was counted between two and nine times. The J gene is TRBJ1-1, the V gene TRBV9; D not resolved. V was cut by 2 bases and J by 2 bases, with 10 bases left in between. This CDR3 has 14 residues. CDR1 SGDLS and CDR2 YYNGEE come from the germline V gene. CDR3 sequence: CASSVGRENTEAFF. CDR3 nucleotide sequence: TGTGCCAGCAGCGTCGGACGGGAAAACACTGAAGCTTTCTTT.

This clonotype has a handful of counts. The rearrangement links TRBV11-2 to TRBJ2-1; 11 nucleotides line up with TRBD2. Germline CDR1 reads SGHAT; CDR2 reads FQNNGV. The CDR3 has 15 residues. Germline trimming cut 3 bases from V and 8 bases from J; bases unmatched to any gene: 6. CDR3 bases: TGTGCCAGCAGCTTTACTAGCGGGAGATTCGATGAGCAGTTCTTC. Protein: CASSFTSGRFDEQFF.